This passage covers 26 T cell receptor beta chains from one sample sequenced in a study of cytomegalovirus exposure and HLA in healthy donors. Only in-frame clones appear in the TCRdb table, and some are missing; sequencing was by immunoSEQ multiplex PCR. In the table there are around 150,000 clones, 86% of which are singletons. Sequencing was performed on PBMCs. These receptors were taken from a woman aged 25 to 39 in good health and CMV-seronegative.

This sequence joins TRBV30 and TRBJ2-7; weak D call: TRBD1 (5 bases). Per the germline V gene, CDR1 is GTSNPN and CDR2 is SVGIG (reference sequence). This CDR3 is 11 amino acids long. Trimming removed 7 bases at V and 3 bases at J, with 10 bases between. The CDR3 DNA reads TGTGCCTTCATTCAGGGCTACGAGCAGTACTTC. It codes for CAFIQGYEQYF.

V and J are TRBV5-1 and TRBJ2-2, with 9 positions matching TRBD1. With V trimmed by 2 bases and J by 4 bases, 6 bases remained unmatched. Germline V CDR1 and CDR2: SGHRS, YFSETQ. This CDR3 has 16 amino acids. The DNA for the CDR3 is TGCGCCAGCAGCTTAAGGGACAGGGTTCCCACCGGGGAGCTGTTTTTT. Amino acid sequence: CASSLRDRVPTGELFF.

The CDR3 loop reads CASSDPFLNTEAFF. The DNA for the CDR3 is TGCGCCAGCAGCGACCCCTTTCTGAACACTGAAGCTTTCTTT. The chain carries TRBV5-1 and TRBJ1-1, with D uncertain. V lost 4 bases, J lost 0 bases, and 10 bases lay in between. The CDR3 spans 14 residues. Germline CDR1 SGHRS, CDR2 YFSETQ.

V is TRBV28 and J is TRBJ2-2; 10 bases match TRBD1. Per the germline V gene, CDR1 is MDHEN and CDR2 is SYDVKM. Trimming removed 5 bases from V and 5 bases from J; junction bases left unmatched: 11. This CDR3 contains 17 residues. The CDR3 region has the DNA TGTGCCAGCAGTAGATCTGGGACAGGGGCTTCGACCGGGGAGCTGTTTTTT. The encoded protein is CASSRSGTGASTGELFF.

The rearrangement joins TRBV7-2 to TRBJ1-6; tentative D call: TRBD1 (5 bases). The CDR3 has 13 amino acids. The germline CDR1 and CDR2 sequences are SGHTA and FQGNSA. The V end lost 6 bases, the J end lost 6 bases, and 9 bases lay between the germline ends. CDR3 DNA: TGTGCCAGCAGTTCGGGACTTAATTCACCCCTCCACTTT. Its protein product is CASSSGLNSPLHF.

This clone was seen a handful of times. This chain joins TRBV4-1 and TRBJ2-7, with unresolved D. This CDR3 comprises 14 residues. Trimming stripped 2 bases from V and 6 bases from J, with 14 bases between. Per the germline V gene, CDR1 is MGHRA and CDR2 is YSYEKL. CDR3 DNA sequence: TGCGCCAGCAGCCAATTAGTTTCCGGAGTCGAGCAGTACTTC. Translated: CASSQLVSGVEQYF.

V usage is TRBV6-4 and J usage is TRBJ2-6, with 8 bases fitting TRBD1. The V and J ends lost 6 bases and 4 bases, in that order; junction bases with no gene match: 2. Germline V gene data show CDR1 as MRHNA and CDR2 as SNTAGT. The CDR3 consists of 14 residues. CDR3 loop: CASRQGDGANVLTF. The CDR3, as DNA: TGTGCCAGCAGACAGGGGGACGGGGCCAACGTCCTGACTTTC.

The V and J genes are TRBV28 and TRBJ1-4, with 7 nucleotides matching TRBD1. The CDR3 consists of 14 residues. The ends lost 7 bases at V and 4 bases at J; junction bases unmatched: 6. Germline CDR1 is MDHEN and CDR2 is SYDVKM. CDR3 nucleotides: TGTGCCAGCAAACCGGGACAGCGTAATGAAAAACTGTTTTTT. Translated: CASKPGQRNEKLFF.

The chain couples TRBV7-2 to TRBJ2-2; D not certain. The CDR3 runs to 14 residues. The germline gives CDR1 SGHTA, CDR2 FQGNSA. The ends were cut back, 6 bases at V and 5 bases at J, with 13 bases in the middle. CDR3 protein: CASRGQRVTGELFF. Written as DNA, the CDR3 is TGTGCCAGCAGAGGGCAGAGAGTTACCGGGGAGCTGTTTTTT.

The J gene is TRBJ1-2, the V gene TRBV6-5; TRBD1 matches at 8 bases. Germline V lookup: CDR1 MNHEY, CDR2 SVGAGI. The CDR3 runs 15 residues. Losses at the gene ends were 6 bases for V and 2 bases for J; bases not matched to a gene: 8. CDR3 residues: CASSSQGGNNYGYTF. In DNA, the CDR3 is TGTGCCAGCAGCTCACAGGGGGGAAACAACTATGGCTACACCTTC.

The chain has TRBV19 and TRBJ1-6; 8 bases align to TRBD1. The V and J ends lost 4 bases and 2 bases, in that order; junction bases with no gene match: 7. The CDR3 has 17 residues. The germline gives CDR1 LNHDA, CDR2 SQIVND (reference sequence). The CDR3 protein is CASSNRQGLTYNSPLHF. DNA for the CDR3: TGTGCCAGTAGTAACCGACAGGGGTTGACCTATAATTCACCCCTCCACTTT.

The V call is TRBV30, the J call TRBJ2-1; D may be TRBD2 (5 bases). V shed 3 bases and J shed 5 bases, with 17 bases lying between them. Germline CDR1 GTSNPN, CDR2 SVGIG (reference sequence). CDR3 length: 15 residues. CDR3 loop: CAWSGVEGRDNEQFF. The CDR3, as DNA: TGTGCCTGGAGCGGCGTAGAGGGCCGGGACAATGAGCAGTTCTTC.

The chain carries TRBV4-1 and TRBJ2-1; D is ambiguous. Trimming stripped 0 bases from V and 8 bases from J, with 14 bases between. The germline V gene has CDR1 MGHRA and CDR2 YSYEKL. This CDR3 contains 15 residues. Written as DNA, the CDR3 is TGCGCCAGCAGCCAAGAACGGCTTGTCGCGGATGAGCAGTTCTTC. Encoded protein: CASSQERLVADEQFF.

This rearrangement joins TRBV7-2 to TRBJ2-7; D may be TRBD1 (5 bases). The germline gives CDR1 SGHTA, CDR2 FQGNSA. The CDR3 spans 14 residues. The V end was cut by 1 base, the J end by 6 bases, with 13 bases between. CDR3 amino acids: CASSLDSGPGEQYF. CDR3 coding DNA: TGTGCCAGCAGCTTAGATTCAGGGCCGGGCGAGCAGTACTTC.

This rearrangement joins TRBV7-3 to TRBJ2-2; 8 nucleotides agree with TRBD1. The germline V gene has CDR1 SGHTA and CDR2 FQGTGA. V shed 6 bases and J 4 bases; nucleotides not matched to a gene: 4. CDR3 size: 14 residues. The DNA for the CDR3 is TGTGCCAGCAGGGCAGGGGGCGTCACCGGGGAGCTGTTTTTT. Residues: CASRAGGVTGELFF.

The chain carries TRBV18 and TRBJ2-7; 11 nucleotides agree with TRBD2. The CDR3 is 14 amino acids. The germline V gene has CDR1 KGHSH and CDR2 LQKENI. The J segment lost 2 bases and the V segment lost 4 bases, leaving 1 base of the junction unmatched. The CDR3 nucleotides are TGTGCCAGCTCACTGACTAGCGGGGCCTACGAGCAGTACTTC. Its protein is CASSLTSGAYEQYF.

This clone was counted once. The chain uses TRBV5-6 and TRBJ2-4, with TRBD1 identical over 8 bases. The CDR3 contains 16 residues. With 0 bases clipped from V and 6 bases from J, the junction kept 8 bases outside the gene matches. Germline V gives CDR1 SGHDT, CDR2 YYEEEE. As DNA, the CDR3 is TGTGCCAGCAGCTTGGGTTCAGGGGGCGCGGGAAACATTCAGTACTTC. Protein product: CASSLGSGGAGNIQYF.

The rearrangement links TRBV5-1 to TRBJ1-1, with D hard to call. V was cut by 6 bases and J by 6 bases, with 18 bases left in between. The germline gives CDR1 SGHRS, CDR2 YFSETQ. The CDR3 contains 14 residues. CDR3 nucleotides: TGCGCCAGCACCCCGGAGGGAGAAGGCTCTGAAGCTTTCTTT. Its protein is CASTPEGEGSEAFF.

As DNA, the CDR3 is TGCAGCGTTGCTCCCCCGGGGGATGAGCAGTTCTTC. Translated: CSVAPPGDEQFF. The rearrangement joins TRBV29-1 to TRBJ2-1, with D possibly being TRBD2 (6 bases). The CDR3 has 12 amino acids. In germline, CDR1 is SQVTM, CDR2 ANQGSEA. V dropped 4 bases and J dropped 8 bases, with 12 bases sitting between them.

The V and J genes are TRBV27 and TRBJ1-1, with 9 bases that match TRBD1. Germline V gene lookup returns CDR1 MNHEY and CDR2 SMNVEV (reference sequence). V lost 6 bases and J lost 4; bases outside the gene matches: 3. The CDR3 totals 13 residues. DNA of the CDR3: TGTGCCAGCAGCACAGGGGGCGGCACTGAAGCTTTCTTT. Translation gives CASSTGGGTEAFF.

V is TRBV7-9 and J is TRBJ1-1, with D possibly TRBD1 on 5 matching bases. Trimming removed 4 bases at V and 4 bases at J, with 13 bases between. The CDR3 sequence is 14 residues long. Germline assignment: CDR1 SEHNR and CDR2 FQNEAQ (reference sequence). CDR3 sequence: CASSWGLTGTEAFF. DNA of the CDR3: TGTGCCAGCAGCTGGGGCTTAACGGGCACTGAAGCTTTCTTT.

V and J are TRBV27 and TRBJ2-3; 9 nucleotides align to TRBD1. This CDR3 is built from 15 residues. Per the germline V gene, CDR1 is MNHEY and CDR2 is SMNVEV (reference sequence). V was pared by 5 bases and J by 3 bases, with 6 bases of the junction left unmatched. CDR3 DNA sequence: TGTGCCAGCAGTGTACCGGGACAGGGAACAGATACGCAGTATTTT. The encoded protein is CASSVPGQGTDTQYF.

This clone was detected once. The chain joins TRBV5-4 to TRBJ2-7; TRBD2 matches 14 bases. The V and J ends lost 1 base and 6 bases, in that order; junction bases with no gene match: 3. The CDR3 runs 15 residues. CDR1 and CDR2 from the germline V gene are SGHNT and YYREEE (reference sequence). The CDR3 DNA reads TGTGCCAGCAGCTTGCCGGGACTAGCGGGAGTCGAGCAGTACTTC. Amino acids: CASSLPGLAGVEQYF.

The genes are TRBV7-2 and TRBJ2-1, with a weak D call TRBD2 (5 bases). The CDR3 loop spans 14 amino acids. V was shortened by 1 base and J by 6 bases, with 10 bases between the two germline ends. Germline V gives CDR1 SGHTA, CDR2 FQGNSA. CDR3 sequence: CASSLGGRSNEQFF. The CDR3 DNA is TGTGCCAGCAGCTTAGGAGGGCGTTCCAATGAGCAGTTCTTC. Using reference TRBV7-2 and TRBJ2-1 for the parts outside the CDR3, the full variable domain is GAGVSQSPSNKVTEKGKDVELRCDPISGHTALYWYRQSLGQGLEFLIYFQGNSAPDKSGLPSDRFSAERTGGSVSTLTIQRTQQEDSAVYLCASSLGGRSNEQFFGPGTRLTVL.

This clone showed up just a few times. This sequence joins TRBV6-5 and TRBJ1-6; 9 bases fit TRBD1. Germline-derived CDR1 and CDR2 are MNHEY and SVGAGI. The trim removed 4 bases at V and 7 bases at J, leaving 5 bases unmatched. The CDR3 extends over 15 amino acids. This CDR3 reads CASSLDRGNNSPLHF. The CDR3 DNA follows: TGTGCCAGCAGTTTGGACAGGGGCAACAATTCACCCCTCCACTTT.

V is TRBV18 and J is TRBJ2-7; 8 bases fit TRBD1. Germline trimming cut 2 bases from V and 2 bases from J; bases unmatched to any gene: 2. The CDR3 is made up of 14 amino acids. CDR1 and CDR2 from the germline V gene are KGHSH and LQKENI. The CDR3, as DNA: TGTGCCAGCTCACCAGACAGGGGACCCTACGAGCAGTACTTC. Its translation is CASSPDRGPYEQYF.